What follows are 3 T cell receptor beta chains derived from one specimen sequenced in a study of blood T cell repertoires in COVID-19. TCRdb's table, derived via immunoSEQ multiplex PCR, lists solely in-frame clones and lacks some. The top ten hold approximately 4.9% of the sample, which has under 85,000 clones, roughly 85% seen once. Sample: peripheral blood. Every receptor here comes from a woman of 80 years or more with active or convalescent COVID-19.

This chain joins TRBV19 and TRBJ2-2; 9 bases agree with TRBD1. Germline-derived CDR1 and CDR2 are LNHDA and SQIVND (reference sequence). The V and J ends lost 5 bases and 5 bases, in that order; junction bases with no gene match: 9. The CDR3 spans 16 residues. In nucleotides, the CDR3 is TGTGCCAGTAGTGGGACAGGGAGGTCTGGGACCGGGGAGCTGTTTTTT. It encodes CASSGTGRSGTGELFF.

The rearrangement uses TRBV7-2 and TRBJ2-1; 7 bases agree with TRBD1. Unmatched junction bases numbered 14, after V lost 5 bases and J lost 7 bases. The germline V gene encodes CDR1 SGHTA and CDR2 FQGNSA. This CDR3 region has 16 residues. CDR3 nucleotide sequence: TGTGCCAGCAGCGTTGATCTAGGGGGCCTTGGGAATGAGCAGTTCTTC. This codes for CASSVDLGGLGNEQFF.

CDR3 amino acids: CASSLVAGGSYNEQFF. In DNA form, the CDR3 reads TGTGCCAGCAGCTTAGTCGCGGGGGGCTCCTACAATGAGCAGTTCTTC. This chain connects TRBV7-7 to TRBJ2-1; TRBD2 matches at 8 bases. CDR1 and CDR2 from the germline V gene are SSHAT and FNYEAQ (reference sequence). V shed 1 base, J shed 0 bases, and the junction held 2 bases outside the gene matches. CDR3 length: 16 amino acids.